This T cell receptor (beta chain) was sequenced during a study of molecular identifiers for immune sequencing clone quantification (dated by TCRdb to the late 2010s). Turning to the overall study: For a replicate experiment, RNA from approximately 20,000 or 100,000 naive CD8 T cells was divided into five aliquots, of which four were sequenced. This methods study benchmarked molecular-identifier clustering-based TCR repertoire sequencing (MIDCIRS) and TCR RNA copy counting, using CD8 T cells to do so.

The germline V gene (reference sequence) yields SEHNR for CDR1 and FQNEAQ for CDR2. Trimming leaves V shorter by 0 bases and J shorter by 4 bases, with the junction holding 10 bases beyond the gene matches. The CDR3 runs 18 residues from the cysteine to the phenylalanine. Only the CDR3 portion is preserved as DNA: 54 bases, with reading frame beginning at the first base. Libraries of naive CD8 T cells were built from around 20,000 to 990,000 sorted cells, with 10%, 30% or 50% of the purified RNA used. Naive CD8 T cells, defined as CD8+CD4-CCR7+CD45RA+, were FACS-sorted into RLT Plus buffer on a BD FACSAria II. Ten to eleven TCR copies' worth of Jurkat RNA were spiked into about 20,000-1,000,000 naive CD8 T cell samples to test detection sensitivity. Enrichment of CD8 T cells was performed with RosetteSep CD8+ T Cell Enrichment Cocktail and Ficoll-Paque, after which ACK red cell lysis was carried out.

The protocol used for the library was PCR. Instrument on record: Illumina HiSeq 4000. Preparation of bulk TCR libraries followed a previously described approach, with the TCR primers listed in Table S5. The Qiagen AllPrep DNA/RNA kit was used to purify total RNA. Before any analysis, reads coming from multiple sequencing runs of the same library were combined into one pool. For the original study's pipeline: Only reads with exact TCR constant sequence were kept, trimmed to 150 nt, and grouped by their 12-nt molecular barcodes. Reads within each barcode group were sub-clustered using a 15% Levenshtein threshold, and quality-weighted consensus sequences were constructed for each RNA molecule. Non-functional sequences were removed, as were lower-count sequences one edit away from another. On the basis of fitting two negative binomial distributions, barcode sub-clusters with fewer than 20% of the maximum read count were discarded. The public sequencing data were trimmed at Q25 with fastp and processed into clonotypes with MiXCR by TCRdb, which kept only in-frame beta chains. Entries are consolidated by CDR3 protein sequence, retaining the most common genes and DNA. TCRdb, not the authors, supplied the V and J calls. The sample table contains about 12,000 distinct CDR3 sequences; only one count was recorded for about 15% of them. Around 1.5% of the sample comes from the top ten.

Taking its sample share into account, this clonotype is medium-sized (0.01 to 0.1%). Its target antigen remains unknown. Base qualities are not at hand, and no much larger clone is one base apart. The paper's findings and limits, for the study overall: Modeling estimated about 2.8 recovered TCR RNA copies per cell, compared with approximately 9.5 by digital PCR, which implies about 30% capture efficiency. The sizes of highly expanded clones could end up underestimated when identical TCR molecules share a barcode. The naive libraries included spiked-in Jurkat TCR RNA (about ten copies' worth), and this RNA is not part of the donor repertoire. Even against a background of 750,000 to 1,000,000 naive CD8 T cells, spiked-in Jurkat TCR RNA amounting to a single cell's worth was reported to be detectable. When barcode sub-clustering was left out, chimeric consensus sequences inflated TCR diversity, with chimeras reaching as high as 47%. In CMV-specific effector cells, clones with more than 20 RNA copies contained over 97% of molecules, whereas in naive cells such clones contained under 1% of molecules.

This TCR came from a human donor in good health. Some libraries in this study had Jurkat cell RNA spiked in. The chain is assembled from TRBV7-9 and TRBJ2-2; 8 bases in the junction line up with TRBD1. Sample: naive CD8+ T cells from blood, with Jurkat cell RNA spiked in. Per the publication, the cell subset or site label means: FACS-sorted CD8+CD4-CCR7+CD45RA+ naive T cells. The CDR3 in this case is CASSLASKRTGITGELFF. Here is the DNA: TGTGCCAGCAGCTTAGCTTCTAAGAGGACAGGGATCACCGGGGAGCTGTTTTTT. With all but the CDR3 taken from the reference TRBV7-9 and TRBJ2-2 genes, the full variable domain is: DTGVSQNPRHKITKRGQNVTFRCDPISEHNRLYWYRQTLGQGPEFLTYFQNEAQLEKSRLLSDRFSAERPKGSFSTLEIQRTEQGDSAMYLCASSLASKRTGITGELFFGEGSRLTVL.